These 27 T cell receptor beta chains came from one sample sequenced in a study of blood T cells in healthy people across ages. A second PCR, run for about 6 to 11 cycles, used a sample-barcoded 5' primer plus a J-beta primer mix. In TCRdb, the 5' RACE reads were re-called with MiXCR into one record per CDR3 protein. This table has around 1,500,000 distinct CDR3 sequences, 28% appearing once. The source material was blood. These receptors were taken from a woman in her twenties or thirties in good health.

The chain joins TRBV6-1 to TRBJ2-1; 8 bases fit TRBD2. CDR1 is MNHNS and CDR2 is SASEGT in the germline V gene. V lost 6 bases and J lost 3; bases outside the gene matches: 16. CDR3 length equals 18 residues. DNA of the CDR3: TGTGCCAGCAGCCGCACTAGCGGCCAGTCTCTATACTACAATGAGCAGTTCTTC. The encoded protein is CASSRTSGQSLYYNEQFF.

This clonotype was found many times. The chain has TRBV5-5 and TRBJ2-1; D unresolved. V was clipped by 5 bases and J by 9 bases, with 12 bases between them. CDR1 and CDR2 (germline): SGHKS, YYEKEE (reference sequence). The CDR3 totals 12 residues. CDR3 protein: CASRLVWSEQFF. The CDR3 coding sequence is TGTGCCAGCAGGCTAGTTTGGAGTGAGCAGTTCTTC. The full variable domain, with the rest looked up from reference TRBV5-5 and TRBJ2-1, is DAGVTQSPTHLIKTRGQQVTLRCSPISGHKSVSWYQQVLGQGPQFIFQYYEKEERGRGNFPDRFSARQFPNYSSELNVNALLLGDSALYLCASRLVWSEQFFGPGTRLTVL.

The V and J genes are TRBV6-5 and TRBJ1-2; no reliable D call. There are 17 residues in the CDR3. CDR1 is MNHEY and CDR2 is SVGAGI in the germline V gene. The V and J ends lost 2 bases and 2 bases respectively, with 18 bases between them. The DNA for the CDR3 is TGTGCCAGCAGTTACGAGGCCCCAGGCAGAGGGAACTATGGCTACACCTTC. Its translation is CASSYEAPGRGNYGYTF.

The rearrangement uses TRBV9 and TRBJ2-7; D remains unclear. Germline CDR1 SGDLS, CDR2 YYNGEE. Trimming pared 0 bases from V and 2 bases from J, leaving 9 bases between. The CDR3 is made up of 14 amino acids. CDR3 DNA: TGTGCCAGCAGCGTAGACACGGACGCCTACGAGCAGTACTTC. It yields the protein CASSVDTDAYEQYF.

This clonotype has more than one count but fewer than ten. The chain joins TRBV6-5 to TRBJ1-5; tentatively, D is TRBD1 (6 bases). V shed 6 bases and J shed 10 bases, with 22 bases lying between them. This CDR3 spans 15 amino acids. Germline V gives CDR1 MNHEY, CDR2 SVGAGI. The CDR3: CASRKLQGAWGPQHF. As DNA, the CDR3 is TGTGCCAGCAGAAAACTACAGGGCGCCTGGGGACCCCAGCATTTT.

Remarks on this clonotype: A read error is possible here, since a much larger clone lies one base away. In DNA form, the CDR3 reads TGCAGCGTTGGCCTAGCGGGAGGGTCCGGGGCCAACGTCCCGACTTTC. Protein sequence: CSVGLAGGSGANVPTF. The chain links TRBV29-1 to TRBJ2-6; 12 bases line up with TRBD2. In germline, CDR1 is SQVTM, CDR2 ANQGSEA. CDR3 size: 16 residues.

As regards this clonotype: A clone one base away is much larger, so this may be a read error. The chain is built from TRBV2 and TRBJ2-7; TRBD2 matches 12 bases. Germline assignment: CDR1 SNHLY and CDR2 FYNNEI. This CDR3 is built from 17 residues. The junction had 12 bases not matched to a gene; V was cut back by 5 bases and J by 4 bases. The CDR3, as DNA: TGTGCCAGCAGTCCCGGGACTAGCGGGTCGCGCGTGTACGAGCAGTACTTC. Translated, it gives CASSPGTSGSRVYEQYF.

This clonotype came up many times. The rearrangement links TRBV4-2 to TRBJ1-4; TRBD1 aligns across 10 bases. Germline V gene sequence: CDR1 LGHNA, CDR2 YNFKEQ. Trimming removed 1 base from V and 8 bases from J; junction bases left unmatched: 4. This CDR3 is built from 15 residues. In nucleotides, the CDR3 is TGTGCCAGCAGCCAAGGGGACAGGGGTGCCGAAAAACTGTTTTTT. Amino acids: CASSQGDRGAEKLFF.

CDR3: CAISEPSTSGSYEQYF. The CDR3 DNA reads TGTGCCATCAGTGAACCGTCGACTAGCGGGAGCTACGAGCAGTACTTC. The rearrangement joins TRBV10-3 to TRBJ2-7; 12 nucleotides match TRBD2. J gave up 3 bases and V 3 bases, and 6 bases lay outside the gene matches. Looked up from germline, CDR1 is ENHRY and CDR2 is SYGVKD. This CDR3 has 16 amino acids.

The genes are TRBV5-1 and TRBJ2-3; D is unclear. CDR1 is SGHRS and CDR2 is YFSETQ in the germline V gene. Between the trimmed V and J ends, which lost 2 bases and 5 bases, there was a span of 9 bases. The CDR3 consists of 13 residues. CDR3 DNA: TGCGCCAGCAGCTTAATGTATGGAGATACGCAGTATTTT. Protein product: CASSLMYGDTQYF. The whole variable domain, filled in from reference TRBV5-1 and TRBJ2-3, reads KAGVTQTPRYLIKTRGQQVTLSCSPISGHRSVSWYQQTPGQGLQFLFEYFSETQRNKGNFPGRFSGRQFSNSRSEMNVSTLELGDSALYLCASSLMYGDTQYFGPGTRLTVL.

The V gene is TRBV6-5, the J gene TRBJ2-3; TRBD1 aligns across 10 bases. J lost 1 base, V lost 2 bases, and 12 bases had no gene match. The CDR3 spans 19 residues. Germline CDR1 and CDR2: MNHEY and SVGAGI. CDR3 loop: CASSYPGDRGRFRTDTQYF. The CDR3 nucleotides are TGTGCCAGCAGTTACCCGGGGGACAGGGGCCGATTTCGCACAGATACGCAGTATTTT.

This clonotype has a handful of counts. DNA for the CDR3: TGCAGTGCTAGAGATGGTAAAGTTCAATATTACAATGAGCAGTACTTC. Residues: CSARDGKVQYYNEQYF. V and J are TRBV20-1 and TRBJ2-7; D unclear. CDR1 and CDR2 from the germline V gene are DFQATT and SNEGSKA (reference sequence). V shed 0 bases and J shed 7 bases, with 22 bases lying between them. The CDR3 runs 16 residues.

The chain links TRBV20-1 to TRBJ1-1; possibly TRBD1 for D (6 bases). Germline-derived CDR1 and CDR2 are DFQATT and SNEGSKA (reference sequence). CDR3 length: 13 amino acids. V was cut by 5 bases and J by 2 bases, with 12 bases left in between. The CDR3, as DNA: TGCAGTGCTTCGGACAGCCTCAACACTGAAGCTTTCTTT. Translated, it gives CSASDSLNTEAFF.

This clonotype was seen ten or more times. This chain connects TRBV20-1 to TRBJ2-7; tentative D call: TRBD2 (5 bases). This CDR3 spans 13 amino acids. Germline V gives CDR1 DFQATT, CDR2 SNEGSKA (reference sequence). The V end was cut by 3 bases, the J end by 0 bases, with 9 bases between. The CDR3 bases are TGCAGTGCTAGGGGCGGGTTCTCCTACGAGCAGTACTTC. It specifies CSARGGFSYEQYF.

The chain has TRBV5-1 and TRBJ2-3; TRBD2 matches at 9 bases. The CDR3 spans 16 residues. With V trimmed by 4 bases and J by 3 bases, 9 bases remained unmatched. Germline assignment: CDR1 SGHRS and CDR2 YFSETQ. The CDR3 coding sequence is TGCGCCAGCAGCGTTGGGCGGGGGGGCCGAACAGATACGCAGTATTTT. Protein sequence: CASSVGRGGRTDTQYF. Filled out from reference TRBV5-1 and TRBJ2-3, the complete variable domain reads KAGVTQTPRYLIKTRGQQVTLSCSPISGHRSVSWYQQTPGQGLQFLFEYFSETQRNKGNFPGRFSGRQFSNSRSEMNVSTLELGDSALYLCASSVGRGGRTDTQYFGPGTRLTVL.

The chain has TRBV2 and TRBJ2-3, with no clear D. V dropped 7 bases and J dropped 1 base, with 18 bases sitting between them. The length of the CDR3 is 16 residues. CDR1 is SNHLY, CDR2 FYNNEI, per germline. CDR3 DNA sequence: TGTGCCAGCACCTCATTAGGCGGCCCACGCACAGATACGCAGTATTTT. This translates into CASTSLGGPRTDTQYF.

This sequence joins TRBV20-1 and TRBJ2-3, with D possibly matching TRBD2 (7 bases). Per germline, CDR1 DFQATT and CDR2 SNEGSKA (reference sequence). The CDR3 has 16 residues. Trimming pared 3 bases from V and 2 bases from J, leaving 18 bases between. CDR3 DNA: TGCAGTGCTAGGCTTGGGGGGGCTCCTATCACAGATACGCAGTATTTT. It codes for CSARLGGAPITDTQYF.

As concerns this clonotype: A much larger clone is a single base away; this may be a read error. The rearrangement joins TRBV24-1 to TRBJ2-5, with 9 bases that match TRBD1. Per the germline V gene, CDR1 is KGHDR and CDR2 is SFDVKD. With 4 bases clipped from V and 1 base from J, the junction kept 6 bases outside the gene matches. This CDR3 is 16 amino acids long. This CDR3 is CATSESDRGTQETQYF. In DNA form, the CDR3 reads TGTGCCACCAGTGAATCAGACAGGGGGACCCAAGAGACCCAGTACTTC.

A note on this clonotype: A read error may explain this, as a much larger clone is one base away. This chain joins TRBV5-1 and TRBJ2-1, with 12 nucleotides matching TRBD2. Germline trimming cut 5 bases from V and 7 bases from J; bases unmatched to any gene: 7. CDR3 length: 15 residues. CDR1 and CDR2 (germline): SGHRS, YFSETQ. The CDR3 coding sequence is TGCGCCAGCAGGCAACCGGGACTAGCGGGTAATGAGCAGTTCTTC. Protein: CASRQPGLAGNEQFF.

This clonotype was recorded a few times. V gene TRBV20-1 combines with J gene TRBJ2-5, with TRBD2 as a possible D gene (6 bases). The V and J ends lost 6 bases and 7 bases respectively, with 24 bases between them. The V gene's germline CDR1 is DFQATT and CDR2 SNEGSKA (reference sequence). The CDR3 is 15 residues long. The CDR3 here is CSAASEGTSIGTQYF. CDR3 in DNA: TGCAGTGCAGCATCGGAGGGAACCAGCATAGGGACCCAGTACTTC.

This clonotype was observed a single time. The V gene is TRBV28, the J gene TRBJ1-2; TRBD1 matches at 8 bases. CDR3 size: 19 residues. V was clipped by 3 bases and J by 4 bases; unmatched bases: 19. Germline-derived CDR1 and CDR2 are MDHEN and SYDVKM. The CDR3 reads CASSFRFPGDRKVPYGYTF. The CDR3 DNA follows: TGTGCCAGCAGTTTTAGGTTCCCTGGGGACAGGAAGGTACCCTATGGCTACACCTTC.

V and J are TRBV7-2 and TRBJ2-1; D may be TRBD2 (5 bases). This CDR3 contains 15 residues. CDR1 is SGHTA and CDR2 is FQGNSA in the germline V gene. Trimming took 3 bases from V and 5 from J, leaving 14 bases between them. The CDR3 region is CASSLVVAPNNEQFF. DNA for the CDR3: TGTGCCAGCAGCTTGGTAGTAGCGCCTAACAATGAGCAGTTCTTC.

In its sample, this clonotype was seen a few times. The chain combines TRBV7-6 with TRBJ2-7, with D perhaps being TRBD1 or TRBD2 (5 bases each). Germline values: CDR1 SGHVS, CDR2 FNYEAQ. The CDR3 runs to 14 residues. With 4 bases removed from V and 3 bases from J, the gap between germline ends came to 13 bases. The chain's CDR3 is CASSYGAAYYEQYF. The CDR3 DNA sequence: TGTGCCAGCAGCTACGGGGCCGCATACTACGAGCAGTACTTC.

V usage is TRBV15 and J usage is TRBJ1-2; 10 bases are a match to TRBD1. CDR3 length: 15 amino acids. In germline, CDR1 is LNHNV, CDR2 YYDKDF (reference sequence). V lost 5 bases to trimming and J lost 4 bases; unmatched junction nucleotides: 7. This CDR3 reads CATSPDRGRVYGYTF. CDR3 nucleotide sequence: TGTGCCACCAGCCCAGACAGGGGGCGCGTCTATGGCTACACCTTC.

The rearrangement joins TRBV6-5 to TRBJ2-3; possibly TRBD1 or TRBD2 for D (6 bases each). Germline CDR1 and CDR2: MNHEY and SVGAGI. The CDR3 runs 14 residues. V was clipped by 2 bases and J by 5 bases, with 11 bases between them. This CDR3 reads CASSYGGRGDTQYF. As DNA, the CDR3 is TGTGCCAGCAGTTACGGGGGGCGGGGAGATACGCAGTATTTT.

In its sample, this clonotype was seen many times. This rearrangement joins TRBV5-1 to TRBJ2-1, with 10 bases lining up with TRBD1. CDR1 and CDR2 (germline): SGHRS, YFSETQ. CDR3 length equals 14 residues. With 4 bases clipped from V and 6 bases from J, the junction kept 4 bases outside the gene matches. CDR3 residues: CASSRGQGGNEQFF. The CDR3 coding sequence is TGCGCCAGCAGCCGAGGACAGGGGGGCAATGAGCAGTTCTTC. Based on the CDR3 plus reference TRBV5-1 and TRBJ2-1, the full variable domain is KAGVTQTPRYLIKTRGQQVTLSCSPISGHRSVSWYQQTPGQGLQFLFEYFSETQRNKGNFPGRFSGRQFSNSRSEMNVSTLELGDSALYLCASSRGQGGNEQFFGPGTRLTVL.

The genes are TRBV28 and TRBJ1-6; TRBD1 is a possible D gene (6 bases). This CDR3 has 17 amino acids. Trimming cost V 2 bases and J 5 bases, with 16 bases left between them. The germline V gene has CDR1 MDHEN and CDR2 SYDVKM. The CDR3 DNA sequence: TGTGCCAGCAGTTTAGGGGGGGCCGCTGGAAATAATTCACCCCTCCACTTT. It encodes CASSLGGAAGNNSPLHF.